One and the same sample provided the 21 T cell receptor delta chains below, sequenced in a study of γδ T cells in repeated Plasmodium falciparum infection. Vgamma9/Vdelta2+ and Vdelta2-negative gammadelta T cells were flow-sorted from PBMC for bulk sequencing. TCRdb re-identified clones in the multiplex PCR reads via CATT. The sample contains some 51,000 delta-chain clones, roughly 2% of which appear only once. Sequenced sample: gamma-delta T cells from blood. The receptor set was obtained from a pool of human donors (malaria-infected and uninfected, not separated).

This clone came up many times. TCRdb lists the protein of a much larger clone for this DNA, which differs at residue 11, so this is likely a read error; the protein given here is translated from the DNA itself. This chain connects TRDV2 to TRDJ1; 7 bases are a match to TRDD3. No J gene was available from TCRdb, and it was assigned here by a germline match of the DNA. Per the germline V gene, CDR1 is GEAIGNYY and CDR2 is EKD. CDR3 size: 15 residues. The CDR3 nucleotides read TGTGCCTGTGACATGGTGGGGGAGAGCACCAATAAACTCATCTTT. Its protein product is CACDMVGESTNKLIF.

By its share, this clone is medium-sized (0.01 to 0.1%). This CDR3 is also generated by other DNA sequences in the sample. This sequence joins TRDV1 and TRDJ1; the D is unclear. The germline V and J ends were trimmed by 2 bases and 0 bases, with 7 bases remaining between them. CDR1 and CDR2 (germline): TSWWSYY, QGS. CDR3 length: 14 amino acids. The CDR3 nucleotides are TGTGCTCTTGGGGAAGTCCCCAACACCGATAAACTCATCTTT. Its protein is CALGEVPNTDKLIF.

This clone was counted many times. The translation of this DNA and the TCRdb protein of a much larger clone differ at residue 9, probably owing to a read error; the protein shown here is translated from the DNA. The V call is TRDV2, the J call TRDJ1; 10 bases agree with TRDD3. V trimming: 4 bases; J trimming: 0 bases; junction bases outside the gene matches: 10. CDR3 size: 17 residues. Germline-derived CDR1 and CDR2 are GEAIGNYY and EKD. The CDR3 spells CACEGLGDAEYTDKLIF. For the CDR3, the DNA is TGTGCCTGTGAAGGACTGGGGGATGCGGAGTACACCGATAAACTCATCTTT.

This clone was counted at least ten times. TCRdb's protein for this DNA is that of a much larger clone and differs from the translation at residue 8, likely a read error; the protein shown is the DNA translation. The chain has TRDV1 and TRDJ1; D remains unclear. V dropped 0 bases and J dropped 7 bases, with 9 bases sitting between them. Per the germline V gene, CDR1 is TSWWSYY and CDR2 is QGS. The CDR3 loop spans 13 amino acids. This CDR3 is CALGELYMGKLIF. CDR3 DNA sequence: TGTGCTCTTGGGGAACTCTACATGGGTAAACTCATCTTT.

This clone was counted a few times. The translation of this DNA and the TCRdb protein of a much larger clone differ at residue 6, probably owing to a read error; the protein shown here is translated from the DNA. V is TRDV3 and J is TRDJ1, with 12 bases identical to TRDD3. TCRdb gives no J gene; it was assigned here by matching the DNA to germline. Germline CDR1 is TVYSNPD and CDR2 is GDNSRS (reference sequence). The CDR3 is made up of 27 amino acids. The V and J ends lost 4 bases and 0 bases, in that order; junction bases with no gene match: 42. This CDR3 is CASPRPTSYWVLGDTGALQLYTDKLIF. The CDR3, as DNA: TGTGCCTCCCCGAGACCAACTTCCTACTGGGTACTGGGGGATACCGGCGCGCTGCAGCTGTACACCGATAAACTCATCTTT.

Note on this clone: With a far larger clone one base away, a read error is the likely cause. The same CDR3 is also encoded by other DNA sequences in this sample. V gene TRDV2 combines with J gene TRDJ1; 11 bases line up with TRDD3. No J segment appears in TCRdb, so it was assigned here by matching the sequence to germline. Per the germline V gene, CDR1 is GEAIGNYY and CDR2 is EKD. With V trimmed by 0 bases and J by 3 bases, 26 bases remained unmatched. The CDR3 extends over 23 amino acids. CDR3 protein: CACDTVGSGSRILGDKGADKLIF. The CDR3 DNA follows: TGTGCCTGTGACACCGTAGGTAGTGGTAGTCGCATACTGGGGGATAAAGGAGCCGATAAACTCATCTTT.

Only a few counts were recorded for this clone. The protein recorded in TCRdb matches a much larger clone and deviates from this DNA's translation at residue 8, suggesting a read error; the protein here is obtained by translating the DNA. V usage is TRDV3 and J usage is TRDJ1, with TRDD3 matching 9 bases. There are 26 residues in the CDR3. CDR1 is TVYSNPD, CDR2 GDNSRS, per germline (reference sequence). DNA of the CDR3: TGTGCATACGGATCCTTCCTTGAGCCCCTGTTACTGGGGGACCCCGAATATCCCCCCACTGTTTATAAACTCATCTTT. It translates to CAYGSFLEPLLLGDPEYPPTVYKLIF.

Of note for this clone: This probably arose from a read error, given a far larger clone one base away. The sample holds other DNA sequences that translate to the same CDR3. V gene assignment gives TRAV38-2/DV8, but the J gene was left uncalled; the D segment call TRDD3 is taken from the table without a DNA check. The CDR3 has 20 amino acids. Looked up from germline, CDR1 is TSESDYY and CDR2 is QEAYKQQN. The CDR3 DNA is TGTGCTTATAGGAGCTTCTACTTCCCCTGGGGATACTTGTACACCGATAAACTTATCTTT. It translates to CAYRSFYFPWGYLYTDKLIF.

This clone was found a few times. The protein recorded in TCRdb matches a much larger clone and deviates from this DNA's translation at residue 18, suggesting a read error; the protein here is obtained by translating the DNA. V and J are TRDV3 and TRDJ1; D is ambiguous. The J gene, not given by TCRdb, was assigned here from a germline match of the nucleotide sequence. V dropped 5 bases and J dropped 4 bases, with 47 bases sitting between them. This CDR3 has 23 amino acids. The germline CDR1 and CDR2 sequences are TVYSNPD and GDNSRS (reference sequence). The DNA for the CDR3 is TGTGCCAGACGAGAACTGCAGCCTTACCCCATCCCCCTCAAAGCCCCGTACAACGATAAACTCATCTTT. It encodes CARRELQPYPIPLKAPYNDKLIF.

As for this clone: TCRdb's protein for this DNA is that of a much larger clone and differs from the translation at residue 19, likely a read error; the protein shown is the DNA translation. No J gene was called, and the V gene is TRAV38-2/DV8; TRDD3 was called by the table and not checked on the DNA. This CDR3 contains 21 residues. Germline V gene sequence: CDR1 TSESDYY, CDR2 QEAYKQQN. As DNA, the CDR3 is TGTGCTTATAGGAGCGCTCTCTTACTTTTCGCTCTGGGGGATACACAGGATAAACACATCTTT. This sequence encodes CAYRSALLLFALGDTQDKHIF.

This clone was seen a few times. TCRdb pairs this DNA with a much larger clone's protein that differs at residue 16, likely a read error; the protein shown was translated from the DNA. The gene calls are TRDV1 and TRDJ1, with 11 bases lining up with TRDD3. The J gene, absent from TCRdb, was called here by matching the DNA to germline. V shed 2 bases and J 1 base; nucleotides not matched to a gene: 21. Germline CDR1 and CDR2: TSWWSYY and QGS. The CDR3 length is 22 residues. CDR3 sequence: CALGENFWWWYWGITSTDKLIF. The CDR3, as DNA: TGTGCTCTTGGGGAAAATTTTTGGTGGTGGTACTGGGGGATAACGTCCACCGATAAACTCATCTTT.

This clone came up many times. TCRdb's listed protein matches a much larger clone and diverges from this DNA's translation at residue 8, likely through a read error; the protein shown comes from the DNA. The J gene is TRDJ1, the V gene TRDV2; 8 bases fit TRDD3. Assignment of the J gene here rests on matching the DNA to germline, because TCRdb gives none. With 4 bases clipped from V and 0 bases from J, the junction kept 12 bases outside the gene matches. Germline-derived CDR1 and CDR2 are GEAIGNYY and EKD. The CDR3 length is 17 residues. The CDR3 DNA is TGTGCCTGTGAAGGACTGGGGGGTACGGAGTACACCGATAAACTCATCTTT. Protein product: CACEGLGGTEYTDKLIF.

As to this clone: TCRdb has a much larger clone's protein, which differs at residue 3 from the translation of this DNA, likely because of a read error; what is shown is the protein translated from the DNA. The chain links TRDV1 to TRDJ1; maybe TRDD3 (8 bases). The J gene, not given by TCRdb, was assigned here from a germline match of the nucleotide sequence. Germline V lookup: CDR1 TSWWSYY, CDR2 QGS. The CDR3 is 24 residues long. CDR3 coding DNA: TGTGCCCAGGGCAAATTCCTACTTCTCCCCTGGGGGACAAAAATCCCGAGGTACACCGATAAACTCATCTTT. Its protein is CAQGKFLLLPWGTKIPRYTDKLIF.

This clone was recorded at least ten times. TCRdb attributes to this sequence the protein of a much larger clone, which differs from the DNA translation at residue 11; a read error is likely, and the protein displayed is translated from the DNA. The CDR3 spells CACDTLIQRTGKLIF. In DNA, the CDR3 is TGTGCCTGTGACACCCTAATACAAAGGACCGGTAAACTCATCTTT. This sequence joins TRDV2 and TRDJ1; no firm D call. The J gene is not listed in TCRdb, so it was assigned here from a DNA match to germline. The germline CDR1 and CDR2 sequences are GEAIGNYY and EKD. The CDR3 is 15 residues long.

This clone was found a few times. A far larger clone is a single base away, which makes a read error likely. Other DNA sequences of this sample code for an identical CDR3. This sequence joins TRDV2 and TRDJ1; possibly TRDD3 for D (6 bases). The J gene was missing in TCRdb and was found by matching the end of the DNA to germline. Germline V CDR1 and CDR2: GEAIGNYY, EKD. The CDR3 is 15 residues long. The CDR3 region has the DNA TGTGCTTGTGACGCAGTAGGGGATCCGGGCGATAAACTCATCTTT. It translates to CACDAVGDPGDKLIF.

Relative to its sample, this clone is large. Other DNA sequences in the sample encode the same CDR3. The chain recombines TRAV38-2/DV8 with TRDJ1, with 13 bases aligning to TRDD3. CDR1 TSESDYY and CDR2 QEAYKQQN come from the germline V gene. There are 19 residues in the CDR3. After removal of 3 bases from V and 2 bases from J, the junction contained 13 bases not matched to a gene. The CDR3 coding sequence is TGTGCTTATAGGATGCTACTGGGGGATACGGGTTTTTGGACCGATAAACTCATCTTT. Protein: CAYRMLLGDTGFWTDKLIF.

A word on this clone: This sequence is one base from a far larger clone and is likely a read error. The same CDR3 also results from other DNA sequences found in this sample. As DNA, the CDR3 is TGTGCTCTTGGGGCAAGACCCTTTCTGGGGGATATTCGGGACACCGATAAACTTATCTTT. Protein product: CALGARPFLGDIRDTDKLIF. The V gene call is TRDV1, and the J gene call is absent; the table's D call, TRDD3, has no DNA check behind it. This CDR3 comprises 20 residues. Germline-derived CDR1 and CDR2 are TSWWSYY and QGS.

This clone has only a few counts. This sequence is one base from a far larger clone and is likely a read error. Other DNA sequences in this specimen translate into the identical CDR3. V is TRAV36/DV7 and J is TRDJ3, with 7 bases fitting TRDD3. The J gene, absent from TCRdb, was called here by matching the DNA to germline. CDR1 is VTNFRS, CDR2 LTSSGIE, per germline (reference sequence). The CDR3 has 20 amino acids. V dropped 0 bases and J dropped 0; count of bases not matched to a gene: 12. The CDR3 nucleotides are TGTGCTGTGGAGGTACTGGGGACGCCACTACGCTCCTGGGACACCCGACAGATGTTTTTC. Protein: CAVEVLGTPLRSWDTRQMFF. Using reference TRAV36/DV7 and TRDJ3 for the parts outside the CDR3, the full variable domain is EDKVVQSPLSLVVHEGDTVTLNCSYEVTNFRSLLWYKQEKKAPTFLFMLTSSGIEKKSGRLSSILDKKELSSILNITATQTGDSAIYLCAVEVLGTPLRSWDTRQMFFGTGIKLFVEP.

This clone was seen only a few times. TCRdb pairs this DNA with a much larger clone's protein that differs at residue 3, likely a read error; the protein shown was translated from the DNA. CDR3 in amino acids: CAFGSSGGSTDKLIF. The DNA of the CDR3 is TGTGCTTTTGGGTCGTCCGGGGGATCTACCGATAAACTCATCTTT. The gene calls are TRDV1 and TRDJ1; 7 nucleotides match TRDD3. In the absence of a J gene in TCRdb, the DNA was matched to germline to assign it here. Per germline, CDR1 TSWWSYY and CDR2 QGS. The CDR3 sequence is 15 residues long.

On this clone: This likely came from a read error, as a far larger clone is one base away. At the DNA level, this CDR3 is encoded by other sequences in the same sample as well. CDR3 residues: CACDTLGLADKLIF. The CDR3 DNA is TGTGCCTGTGACACCTTGGGGCTCGCCGATAAACTCATTTTT. V gene assignment gives TRDV2, but the J gene was left uncalled; TRDD3, the table's D call, lacks a check against the DNA. This CDR3 region has 14 residues. Germline V lookup: CDR1 GEAIGNYY, CDR2 EKD.

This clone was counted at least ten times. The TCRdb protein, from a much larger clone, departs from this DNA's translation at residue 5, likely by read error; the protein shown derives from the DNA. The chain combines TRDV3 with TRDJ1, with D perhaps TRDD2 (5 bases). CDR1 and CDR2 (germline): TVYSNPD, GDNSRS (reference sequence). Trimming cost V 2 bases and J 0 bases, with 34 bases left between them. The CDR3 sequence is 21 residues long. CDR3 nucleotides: TGTGCCTTTTGCCAGGCCTTCAAGTCGATGAGGGACAACTCGTACACCGATAAACTCATCTTT. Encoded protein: CAFCQAFKSMRDNSYTDKLIF.